The entry that follows covers one TCR beta chain sequence. As yet, its antigen is unknown. This entry comes from a study of cytomegalovirus exposure and HLA in healthy donors. Study-level background: The 120 or so validation repertoires, a later analysis reported, used the same platform as the approximately 630 first-cohort repertoires. Study-wide findings and caveats: The study put 150 or so TCR beta chains on its list as cytomegalovirus-associated. Specificity for CMV antigens was confirmed in vitro for three of the CMV-associated chains.

These donors were members of the roughly 120-subject validation cohort, a group separate from the roughly 670-subject first cohort. V was shortened by 2 bases and J by 4 bases, with 15 bases between the two germline ends. Looked up from germline, CDR1 is SNHLY and CDR2 is FYNNEI. This CDR3 has 16 amino acids. Sequenced by immunoSEQ multiplex PCR; TCRdb stores in-frame clones only, minus some. This table has 150,000 to 200,000 clones, approximately 83% appearing once. Sequenced input: PBMCs. The TCR comes from a woman aged 18-29 years in good health and CMV-seropositive. This rearrangement joins TRBV2 to TRBJ1-5; D is uncertain. CDR3 sequence: CASSELRVPGNQPQHF. The CDR3 DNA sequence: TGTGCCAGCAGTGAATTGAGGGTGCCAGGTAATCAGCCCCAGCATTTT.